One sample yielded the 8 T cell receptor beta chains listed below, sequenced in a study of cytomegalovirus exposure and HLA in healthy donors. Amplification used 60 Vbeta primers and 13 Jbeta primers. The assay was immunoSEQ multiplex PCR, and TCRdb's table has in-frame clones only and misses some. This table holds approximately 140,000 clones, over 75% found once. The sample was PBMCs. These receptors came from a woman between 40 and 50 years old in good health and CMV-seropositive.

This clone appeared a single time. Mismatch with germline at one junction end may stem from a read error. The rearrangement joins TRBV7-7 to TRBJ2-5, with 9 bases identical to TRBD1. This CDR3 region has 16 residues. Looked up from germline, CDR1 is SSHAT and CDR2 is FNYEAQ (reference sequence). Here the CDR3 reads CASSLADRGDQETQYF. The CDR3 coding sequence is TGTGCTAGCAGCTTAGCTGACAGGGGGGACCAAGAGACCCAGTACTTC.

This chain's CDR3 is CASSPPSREVSNEKLFF. The CDR3 DNA sequence: TGTGCCAGCTCACCACCCTCCAGGGAAGTATCTAATGAAAAACTGTTTTTT. The chain employs TRBV18 and TRBJ1-4, with D possibly TRBD1 on 5 matching bases. Germline V gene data show CDR1 as KGHSH and CDR2 as LQKENI. CDR3 length: 17 residues. Trimming shortened V by 0 bases and J by 3 bases, and 14 bases separated the two germline ends.

This clone was detected only once. This chain joins TRBV18 and TRBJ1-1; D is perhaps TRBD1 (5 bases). CDR3 length: 15 residues. Trimming shortened V by 3 bases and J by 0 bases, and 11 bases separated the two germline ends. Germline values: CDR1 KGHSH, CDR2 LQKENI. The CDR3 here is CASSPETAVNTEAFF. DNA for the CDR3: TGTGCCAGCTCACCCGAGACAGCAGTGAACACTGAAGCTTTCTTT.

This clone showed up just once. The chain recombines TRBV10-3 with TRBJ1-1; D remains unclear. Germline CDR1 reads ENHRY; CDR2 reads SYGVKD. The germline V and J ends were trimmed by 4 bases and 10 bases, with 10 bases remaining between them. The CDR3 has 11 residues. CDR3 residues: CAISGRGIAFF. CDR3 nucleotide sequence: TGTGCCATCAGTGGGAGAGGGATAGCTTTCTTT.

The chain carries TRBV5-4 and TRBJ1-3, with 8 nucleotides matching TRBD1. The length of the CDR3 is 15 residues. Germline loops: CDR1 SGHNT, CDR2 YYREEE (reference sequence). V was pared by 4 bases and J by 4 bases, with 7 bases of the junction left unmatched. Here the CDR3 reads CASSLQGAGGNTIYF. Written as DNA, the CDR3 is TGTGCCAGCAGCCTTCAGGGGGCGGGAGGAAACACCATATATTTT.

The chain carries TRBV10-3 and TRBJ2-7; possible D gene TRBD2, 6 bases. V lost 5 bases, J lost 0 bases, and 8 bases lay in between. The germline V gene encodes CDR1 ENHRY and CDR2 SYGVKD. The length of the CDR3 is 13 residues. The DNA of the CDR3 is TGTGCCATCAGTTGGGACTCCTCCTACGAGCAGTACTTC. Amino acid sequence: CAISWDSSYEQYF.

The V and J genes are TRBV28 and TRBJ2-5, with TRBD1 identical over 9 bases. CDR3 length: 15 amino acids. Trimming took 7 bases from V and 4 from J; bases not matched to a gene: 10. CDR1 MDHEN and CDR2 SYDVKM come from the germline V gene. Here the CDR3 DNA reads TGTGCCAGCACCTCGTCGGAGGACAGGGGAGAGACCCAGTACTTC. Translating gives CASTSSEDRGETQYF.

This clone was detected only once. J is TRBJ2-2 and V is TRBV7-2; the match to TRBD1 covers 8 bases. The CDR3 has 14 residues. Germline V gives CDR1 SGHTA, CDR2 FQGNSA. V shed 6 bases and J 6 bases; nucleotides not matched to a gene: 6. The CDR3 sequence: CASRQQQGAGELFF. CDR3 nucleotide sequence: TGTGCCAGCAGACAGCAACAGGGGGCCGGGGAGCTGTTTTTT.